The source of this T cell receptor beta chain is a study of blood T cell repertoires in COVID-19. Whole-study context: Researchers got acute and convalescent COVID-19 samples from the United States, Italy and Spain. In each case, the material was cDNA or gDNA derived from T cells, B-cell-depleted T cells, or PBMCs.

As processed by the authors: Reference gene primer amplification yielded estimated nucleated cell counts. Data came from immunoSEQ multiplex PCR; TCRdb stores just in-frame clones and leaves some out. For V, J and clone size, that table is used; D and trimming come from the DNA. The profile shows about 90,000 clones, approximately 92% of them singletons. CDR1 and CDR2 from the germline V gene are MNHNS and SASEGT. The J segment lost 4 bases and the V segment lost 4 bases, leaving 5 bases of the junction unmatched. CDR3 length: 16 residues. The specimen was peripheral blood. The chain couples TRBV6-1 to TRBJ2-1, with 12 positions matching TRBD2. This TCR came from a woman aged 55-70 years with active COVID-19. The CDR3 protein is CASSGETSGGYNEQFF. DNA of the CDR3: TGTGCCAGCAGTGGAGAAACTAGCGGGGGGTACAATGAGCAGTTCTTC.